Listed below are T cell receptor beta chains from one sample, sequenced in a study of blood T cell repertoires in COVID-19. TCRdb keeps only in-frame clones here, not all; method: immunoSEQ multiplex PCR. The top ten clones hold about 25% of a sample with about 180,000 clones, about 79% of them seen once. Material for sequencing was peripheral blood. These receptors all stem from a woman between 65 and 79 years old with acute or convalescent COVID-19. Each CDR3 is given with its conserved first and last residue. D genes are given only for firm matches.

V,D,CDR3
TRBV7-2,-,CASSFDRYSGNTIYF
TRBV5-1,TRBD2,CASSPGTTGSTDTQYF
TRBV5-4,-,CASSPRSRLDTGELFF
TRBV18,-,CASSPGRVVMNTEAFF
TRBV30,-,CAWSVRGDQPQHF
TRBV27,-,CASSLQHNSGANVLTF
TRBV30,TRBD1,CAWSLGQGRQPQHF
TRBV7-3,-,CASSLTVVNTQYF
TRBV4-1,TRBD1,CASSQEPGTASTNYGYTF
TRBV15,TRBD1,CATSRDGNRGETQYF
TRBV29-1,TRBD1,CSVRQGATTQYF
TRBV19,-,CASSPSGANVLTF
TRBV7-3,-,CASSQQPGGELFF
TRBV7-2,TRBD1,CASSLTGGYGYTF
TRBV30,TRBD2,CAWTSSGGTNTQYF
TRBV7-3,TRBD2,CASSLTSGSTGELFF
TRBV24-1,TRBD2,CATSEQGTSGTYNEQFF
TRBV19,TRBD1,CASSLYGQGNSPLHF
TRBV7-2,-,CASSFRTQNTIYF
TRBV30,-,CACEVGNQPQHF